This is a list of T cell receptor beta chains from one sample in a study of siplizumab effects on memory and regulatory T cells. Here immunoSEQ multiplex PCR was the method, and the copy in TCRdb shows in-frame clones only, minus some. This sample carries under 20,000 clones, under 55% of them seen once, and the ten largest clones take around 5.1%. No antigens are known for them. Sequencing was performed on CFSE-low (dividing) CD4+ T cells sorted from an allogeneic mixed lymphocyte reaction. The source of these receptors is a human donor in good health; the cells came from an allogeneic mixed lymphocyte reaction. Each CDR3 is given with its conserved first and last residue. The D gene is left open where the match is weak. Not all rows give a size; the values are once, few, many and, for expanded clones, a class.

TRBJ2-3 | TRBD2 | TRBV2 | few | CASKERGGSDTQYF | TGTGCCAGCAAAGAGCGGGGGGGGTCAGATACGCAGTATTTT
TRBJ2-5 | - | TRBV7-3 | - | CASSLTGGTAGQYF | TGTGCCAGCAGCTTAACCGGGGGAACGGCTGGCCAGTACTTC
TRBJ2-4 | - | TRBV15 | - | CATSRDFGFDKNIQYF | TGTGCCACCAGCAGAGATTTTGGGTTCGACAAAAACATTCAGTACTTC
TRBJ2-7 | - | TRBV6-6 | - | CASSYGAGESSYEQYF | TGTGCCAGCAGTTATGGGGCAGGGGAGAGCTCCTACGAGCAGTACTTC
TRBJ2-3 | - | TRBV5-5 | - | CASSPDSTDTQYF | TGTGCCAGCAGCCCGGACAGCACAGATACGCAGTATTTT
TRBJ2-5 | TRBD1 | TRBV7-9 | - | CATEPLQGILQETQYF | TGTGCCACTGAACCTTTACAGGGGATCCTCCAAGAGACCCAGTACTTC
TRBJ2-1 | - | TRBV28 | - | CASIPPTGNEQFF | TGTGCCAGCATCCCCCCCACAGGGAATGAGCAGTTCTTC
TRBJ1-2 | - | TRBV6-5 | few | CASSERTDYGYTF | TGTGCCAGCAGTGAACGGACAGACTATGGCTACACCTTC
TRBJ2-3 | TRBD2 | TRBV5-4 | few | CASTRGSGGVLDTQYF | TGTGCCAGCACCCGCGGGAGCGGGGGTGTACTGGATACGCAGTATTTT
TRBJ2-7 | TRBD2 | TRBV2 | - | CASSPMGGALSEQYF | TGTGCCAGCAGTCCGATGGGAGGGGCCCTCTCCGAGCAGTACTTC
TRBJ2-7 | TRBD1 | TRBV29-1 | - | CSVEDAGQGYEQYF | TGCAGCGTTGAAGATGCAGGACAGGGCTACGAGCAGTACTTC
TRBJ1-2 | - | TRBV18 | - | CASSPLSGARLTF | TGTGCCAGCTCACCACTGTCGGGGGCGCGGTTAACCTTC
TRBJ2-2 | - | TRBV2 | once | CASSGGSAGELFF | TGTGCCAGCAGTGGTGGGTCCGCCGGGGAGCTGTTTTTT
TRBJ1-5 | - | TRBV6-5 | few | CASRNNQPQHF | TGTGCCAGCAGGAACAATCAGCCCCAGCATTTT
TRBJ1-1 | - | TRBV7-9 | few | CASSLEAGVVEAFF | TGTGCCAGCAGCTTAGAGGCAGGGGTTGTTGAAGCTTTCTTT
TRBJ2-2 | TRBD2 | TRBV6-5 | - | CASILSGGSGGELFF | TGTGCCAGCATTTTGAGCGGGGGGAGCGGCGGGGAGCTGTTTTTT
TRBJ2-2 | - | TRBV5-6 | medium-sized | CASSLPDTNTGELFF | TGTGCCAGCAGCCTCCCCGACACCAACACCGGGGAGCTGTTTTTT
TRBJ1-1 | - | TRBV7-9 | - | CASSMGYTEAFF | TGTGCCAGCAGCATGGGCTACACTGAAGCTTTCTTT
TRBJ2-5 | TRBD2 | TRBV2 | - | CASMTSASGQTQYF | TGTGCCAGCATGACGTCAGCTAGCGGACAGACCCAGTACTTC
TRBJ1-4 | - | TRBV6-5 | - | CASSGTATNEKLFF | TGTGCCAGCAGTGGCACTGCAACTAATGAAAAACTGTTTTTT
TRBJ2-3 | - | TRBV5-4 | once | CASSFDGGTDTQYF | TGTGCCAGCAGCTTTGATGGGGGCACAGATACGCAGTATTTT
TRBJ1-5 | - | TRBV4-1 | - | CASSQESWQPQHF | TGCGCCAGCAGCCAAGAGTCTTGGCAGCCCCAGCATTTT
TRBJ2-3 | TRBD2 | TRBV7-2 | few | CASSSWTSRDTQYF | TGTGCCAGCAGCTCCTGGACTAGCCGAGATACGCAGTATTTT
TRBJ2-2 | TRBD2 | TRBV7-9 | medium-sized | CASSSSGALMNTGELFF | TGTGCCAGCAGCTCTAGCGGGGCTCTAATGAACACCGGGGAGCTGTTTTTT
TRBJ2-3 | - | TRBV6-4 | - | CASSDSTDTQYF | TGTGCCAGCAGTGACTCGACCGATACGCAGTATTTT